Presented here are 10 T cell receptor beta chains from one specimen sequenced in a study of blood T cell repertoires in COVID-19. TCRdb's copy holds only in-frame clones and misses some; the assay was immunoSEQ multiplex PCR. The data show some 200,000 clones, around 85% seen once. Sequencing was carried out using peripheral blood. The receptors shown here come from a woman in her sixties or seventies with COVID-19, enrolled during active disease.

J is TRBJ2-7 and V is TRBV2, with TRBD2 identical over 16 bases. This CDR3 is built from 18 residues. The V segment lost 5 bases and the J segment 0 bases; nucleotides outside the gene matches: 7. Germline-derived CDR1 and CDR2 are SNHLY and FYNNEI. In DNA, the CDR3 is TGTGCCAGCAGTATCACGGGACTAGCGGGAGGGAGCTCCTACGAGCAGTACTTC. Residues: CASSITGLAGGSSYEQYF.

V gene TRBV19 combines with J gene TRBJ1-5, with unresolved D. The CDR3 is 18 residues long. Trimming left V 6 bases short and J 1 base short, with 22 bases between. From germline, CDR1 is LNHDA and CDR2 SQIVND (reference sequence). CDR3 protein: CASRNAAIQSLSNQPQHF. Written as DNA, the CDR3 is TGTGCCAGTAGGAACGCGGCGATTCAAAGCCTGAGCAATCAGCCCCAGCATTTT.

J is TRBJ1-2 and V is TRBV6-4, with 8 bases identical to TRBD1. Germline CDR1 and CDR2: MRHNA and SNTAGT. J was trimmed by 10 bases and V by 5 bases; bases with no gene match: 9. This CDR3 spans 13 amino acids. The CDR3 reads CASSLGQGTVYTF. CDR3 nucleotide sequence: TGTGCCAGCAGTCTCGGACAGGGTACAGTCTACACCTTC.

V and J are TRBV4-3 and TRBJ2-7, with 11 bases lining up with TRBD2. Germline V gene data show CDR1 as LGHNA and CDR2 as YSLEER. The CDR3 extends over 15 amino acids. The trim removed 3 bases at V and 2 bases at J, leaving 3 bases unmatched. The CDR3 protein is CASSQLAGGPYEQYF. CDR3 nucleotides: TGCGCCAGCAGCCAGCTAGCGGGAGGCCCCTACGAGCAGTACTTC.

The chain employs TRBV19 and TRBJ2-7, with 8 bases identical to TRBD2. Germline V gene sequence: CDR1 LNHDA, CDR2 SQIVND (reference sequence). The CDR3 consists of 15 residues. The ends lost 1 base at V and 2 bases at J; junction bases unmatched: 4. DNA for the CDR3: TGTGCCAGTAGTATAGTAGCGGGGCTGACCTACGAGCAGTACTTC. Protein: CASSIVAGLTYEQYF.

V is TRBV2 and J is TRBJ2-3; 12 bases fit TRBD2. Germline CDR1 reads SNHLY; CDR2 reads FYNNEI. This CDR3 region has 14 residues. The V and J ends lost 11 bases and 2 bases, in that order; junction bases with no gene match: 5. The CDR3 nucleotides read TGTGCCTGTGGACTAGCGGGGCCCACAGATACGCAGTATTTT. Translated: CACGLAGPTDTQYF.

The chain is built from TRBV13 and TRBJ2-1; D not resolved. CDR3 length equals 16 residues. CDR1 is PRHDT and CDR2 is FYEKMQ in the germline V gene (reference sequence). V lost 0 bases and J 1 base, leaving 10 bases between the germline ends. In DNA, the CDR3 is TGTGCCAGCAGCTTAGGGGGCCTAAGGTCCTACAATGAGCAGTTCTTC. Translation gives CASSLGGLRSYNEQFF.

This chain uses TRBV19 with TRBJ2-2, with TRBD2 as a possible D gene (5 bases). Trimming removed 6 bases from V and 0 bases from J, with 20 bases in between. Germline CDR1 and CDR2: LNHDA and SQIVND (reference sequence). The CDR3 length is 18 residues. This CDR3 reads CASSMGSLAPSNTGELFF. The CDR3, as DNA: TGTGCCAGTAGCATGGGGAGCCTAGCCCCCTCGAACACCGGGGAGCTGTTTTTT.

This sequence joins TRBV14 and TRBJ2-3; D unclear. The V and J ends lost 3 bases and 2 bases respectively, with 18 bases between them. The CDR3 totals 17 residues. Germline values: CDR1 SGHDN, CDR2 FVKESK. The CDR3 loop is CASSQTLATIPTDTQYF. The DNA for the CDR3 is TGTGCCAGCAGCCAGACGCTTGCGACAATCCCCACAGATACGCAGTATTTT.

V is TRBV12-5 and J is TRBJ1-6, with unresolved D. Per germline, CDR1 LGHNT and CDR2 FRNRAP. V was pared by 0 bases and J by 9 bases, with 12 bases between. This CDR3 contains 15 residues. The CDR3 nucleotides are TGTGCTAGTGGTTTGGTGGAATCTCCGGGTTCACCCCTCCACTTT. Protein product: CASGLVESPGSPLHF.